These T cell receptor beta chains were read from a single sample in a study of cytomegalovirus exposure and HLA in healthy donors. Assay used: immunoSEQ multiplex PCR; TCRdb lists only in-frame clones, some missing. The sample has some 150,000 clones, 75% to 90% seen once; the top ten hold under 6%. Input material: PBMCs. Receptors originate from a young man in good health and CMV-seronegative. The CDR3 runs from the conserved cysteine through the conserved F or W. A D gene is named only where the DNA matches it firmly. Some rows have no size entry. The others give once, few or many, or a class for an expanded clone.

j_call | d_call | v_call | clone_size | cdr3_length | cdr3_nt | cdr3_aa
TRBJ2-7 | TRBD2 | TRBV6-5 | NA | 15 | TGTGCCAGCAGTAGGGGACTAGCGGGACCCTACGAGCAGTACTTC | CASSRGLAGPYEQYF
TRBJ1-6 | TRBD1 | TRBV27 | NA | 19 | TGTGCCAGCAGCCCGGGACAGGGCCGACGGATCCCCTATAATTCACCCCTCCACTTT | CASSPGQGRRIPYNSPLHF
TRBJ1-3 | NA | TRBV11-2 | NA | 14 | TGTGCCAGCAGCTTAAGCGGTGCTGGAAACACCATATATTTT | CASSLSGAGNTIYF
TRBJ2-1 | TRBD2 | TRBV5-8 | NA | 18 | TGTGCCAGCAGCCACCTTGGGACTAGCGGATACTCCTACAATGAGCAGTTCTTC | CASSHLGTSGYSYNEQFF
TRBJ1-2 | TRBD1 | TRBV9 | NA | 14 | TGTGCCAGCAGCGCGGGACAGGTCAACTATGGCTACACCTTC | CASSAGQVNYGYTF
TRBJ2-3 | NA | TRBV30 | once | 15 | TGTGCCTGGAGTAGCCGGGTCGCCGGGACAGATACGCAGTATTTT | CAWSSRVAGTDTQYF
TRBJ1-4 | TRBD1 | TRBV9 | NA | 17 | TGTGCCAGCAGCGACCGGGCAGGGGGTTCGACTAATGAAAAACTGTTTTTT | CASSDRAGGSTNEKLFF
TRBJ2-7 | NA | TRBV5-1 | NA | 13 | TGCGCCAGCAGCTTGGACAGTACCTACGAGCAGTACTTC | CASSLDSTYEQYF
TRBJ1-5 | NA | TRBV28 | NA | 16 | TGTGCCAGCAGTATAAGCCAGGCAATTGGCAATCAGCCCCAGCATTTT | CASSISQAIGNQPQHF
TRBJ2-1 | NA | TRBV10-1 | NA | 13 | TGCGCCAGCGGAGAGGCCTGGTGGAGTGAGCAGTTCTTC | CASGEAWWSEQFF
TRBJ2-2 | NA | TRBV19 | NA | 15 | TGTGCCAGTAGTAGTTTCCCGAACTCCACCGGGGAGCTGTTTTTT | CASSSFPNSTGELFF
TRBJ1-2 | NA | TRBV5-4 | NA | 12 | TGTGCCAGCAGCTTGGAAACTCGAGCCTACACCTTC | CASSLETRAYTF
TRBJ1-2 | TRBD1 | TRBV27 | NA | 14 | TGTGCCAGCAGCCCTCTGACAGGGACCTATGGCTACACCTTC | CASSPLTGTYGYTF
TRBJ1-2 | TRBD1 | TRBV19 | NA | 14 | TGTGCCAGTAGTATCCCAACAGGGGTAGTTGGCTACACCTTC | CASSIPTGVVGYTF
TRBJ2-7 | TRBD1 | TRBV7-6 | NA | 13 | TGTGCCAGCAGCGGGGGACAGATCTACGAGCAGTACTTC | CASSGGQIYEQYF
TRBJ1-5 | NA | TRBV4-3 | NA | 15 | TGCGCCAGCAGCCAAGAAGGGAGGGCGAATCAGCCCCAGCATTTT | CASSQEGRANQPQHF
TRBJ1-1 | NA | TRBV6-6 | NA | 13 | TGTGCCAGCAGTTACACACAGAACACTGAAGCTTTCTTT | CASSYTQNTEAFF
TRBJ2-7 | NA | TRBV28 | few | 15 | TGTGCCAGCACCACCCCCCGGCAGGGCGGCTACGAGCAGTACTTC | CASTTPRQGGYEQYF
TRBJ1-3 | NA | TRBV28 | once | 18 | TGTGCCAGCAGTTTACTTGCGCCCGGCCCCGAGGCTGGAAACACCATATATTTT | CASSLLAPGPEAGNTIYF
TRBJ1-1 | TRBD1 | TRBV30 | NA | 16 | TGTGCCTGGACCATACTACCCCGGGACAGGGACACTGAAGCTTTCTTT | CAWTILPRDRDTEAFF
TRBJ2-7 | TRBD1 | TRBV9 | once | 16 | TGTGCCAGCAGCCGATTTTTTGAACAGGGGATCCACGAGCAGTACTTC | CASSRFFEQGIHEQYF
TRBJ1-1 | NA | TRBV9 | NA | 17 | TGTGCCAGCAGCGTAACCTCCGGGACCCTCCAGGGGACTGAAGCTTTCTTT | CASSVTSGTLQGTEAFF
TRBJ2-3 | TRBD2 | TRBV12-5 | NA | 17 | TGTGCTAGTGGTTTGGCCCCCCCAAGCGGGAGAGGAGATACGCAGTATTTT | CASGLAPPSGRGDTQYF
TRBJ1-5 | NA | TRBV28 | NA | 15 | TGTGCCAGCAGAACGTTCAGGGTTTTGGATCAGCCCCAGCATTTT | CASRTFRVLDQPQHF
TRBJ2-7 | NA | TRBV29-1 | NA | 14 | TGCAGCGTTGTGGGCAGGTCGTCACCCTACGAGCAGTACTTC | CSVVGRSSPYEQYF
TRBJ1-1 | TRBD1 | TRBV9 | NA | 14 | TGTGCCAGCAGCGCCACAGGGGCTATCACTGAAGCTTTCTTT | CASSATGAITEAFF
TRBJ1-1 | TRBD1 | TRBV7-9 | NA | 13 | TGTGCCGCGGAGGACAGGGCAGATACTGAAGCTTTCTTT | CAAEDRADTEAFF
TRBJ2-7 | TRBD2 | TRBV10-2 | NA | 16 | TGCGCCAGCAGTGAGCCGGGACTAGCGAACTCCTACGAGCAGTACTTC | CASSEPGLANSYEQYF
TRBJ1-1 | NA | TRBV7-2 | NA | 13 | TGTGCCAGCAGCTCGGGTAGAAACACTGAAGCTTTCTTT | CASSSGRNTEAFF
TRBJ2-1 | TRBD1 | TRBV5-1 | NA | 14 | TGCGCCAGCAGCTACGAGACAGGGCCCAATGAGCAGTTCTTC | CASSYETGPNEQFF
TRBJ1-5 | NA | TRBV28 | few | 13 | TGTGCCAGCATGCCCAGGGAGGAACAGCCCCAGCATTTT | CASMPREEQPQHF
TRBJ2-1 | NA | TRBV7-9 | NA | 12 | TGTGCCAGCAGCTACCCGAGGGGGGGCCATTTCTTC | CASSYPRGGHFF
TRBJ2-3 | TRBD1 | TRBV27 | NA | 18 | TGTGCCAGCAGTGGTCCCGGGACAGAGAACCAATACACAGATACGCAGTATTTT | CASSGPGTENQYTDTQYF
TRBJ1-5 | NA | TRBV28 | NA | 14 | TGTGCCAGCAGTGCACAGGTTAGCAATCAGCCCCAGCATTTT | CASSAQVSNQPQHF
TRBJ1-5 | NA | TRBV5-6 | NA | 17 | TGTGCCAGCAGCTTGGGGCCGAATCATCAGGGCAATCAGCCCCAGCATTTT | CASSLGPNHQGNQPQHF
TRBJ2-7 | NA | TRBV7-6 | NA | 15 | TGTGCCAGCAGCCCCTTTGGGACACCCACCTACGAGCAGTACTTC | CASSPFGTPTYEQYF
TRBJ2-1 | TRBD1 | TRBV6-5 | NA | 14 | TGTGCCAGCAGTTACGGACAGGGATCCAATGAGCAGTTCTTC | CASSYGQGSNEQFF
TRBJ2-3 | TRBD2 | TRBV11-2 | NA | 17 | TGTGCCAGCAGCGACCGTAGCGGGGGAACAAGCACAGATACGCAGTATTTT | CASSDRSGGTSTDTQYF
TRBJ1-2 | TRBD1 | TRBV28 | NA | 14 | TGTGCCAGCAGTTTCCAGGGGGAGGACTATGGCTACACCTTC | CASSFQGEDYGYTF
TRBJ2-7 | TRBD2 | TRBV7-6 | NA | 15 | TGTGCCAGCAGCGTTACTAGCGGGGGGCCCTACGAGCAGTACTTC | CASSVTSGGPYEQYF
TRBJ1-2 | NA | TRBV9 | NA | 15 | TGTGCCAGCAGCGTAGAAACCTGGGGGAGGGACGGCTACACCTTC | CASSVETWGRDGYTF
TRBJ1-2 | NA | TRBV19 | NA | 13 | TGTGCCAGTAGTATACTAGGGGCCTATGGCTACACCTTC | CASSILGAYGYTF
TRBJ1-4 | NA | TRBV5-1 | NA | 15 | TGCGCCAGCAGCTTACAGGGTGCAACTAATGAAAAACTGTTTTTT | CASSLQGATNEKLFF
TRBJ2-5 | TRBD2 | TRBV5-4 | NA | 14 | TGTGCCAGCAGCCCGGGACTAGCGGAAGAGACCCAGTACTTC | CASSPGLAEETQYF
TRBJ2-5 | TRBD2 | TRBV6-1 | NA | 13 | TGTGCCAGCAGTGAAGCGCGGGAGGGGACCCAGTACTTC | CASSEAREGTQYF
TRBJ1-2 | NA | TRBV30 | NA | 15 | TGTGCCTGGAAGGAGGGGTATGGGGTAGACTATGGCTACACCTTC | CAWKEGYGVDYGYTF
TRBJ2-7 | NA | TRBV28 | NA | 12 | TGTGCCAGCAATGGACTCCCCTACGAGCAGTACTTC | CASNGLPYEQYF
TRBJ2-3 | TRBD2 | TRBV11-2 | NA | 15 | TGTGCCAGCAGCTTTAGCGGGGGGACGACAGATACGCAGTATTTT | CASSFSGGTTDTQYF
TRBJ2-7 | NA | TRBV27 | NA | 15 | TGTGCCAGCAGTTTGAGGTTGGGTCGCTCCTACGAGCAGTACTTC | CASSLRLGRSYEQYF
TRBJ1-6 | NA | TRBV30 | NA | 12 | TGTGCCTGGAGAGGGGATAATTCACCCCTCCACTTT | CAWRGDNSPLHF
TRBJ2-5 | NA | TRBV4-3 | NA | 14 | TGCGCCAGCAGCCAAGGACTAGTACAAGAGACCCAGTACTTC | CASSQGLVQETQYF
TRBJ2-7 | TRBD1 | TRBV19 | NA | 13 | TGTGCCAGTAGTATCACAGGGGGCTACGAGCAGTACTTC | CASSITGGYEQYF
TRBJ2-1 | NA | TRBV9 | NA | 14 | TGTGCCAGCAGCCCCGGGAGTTCCTACAATGAGCAGTTCTTC | CASSPGSSYNEQFF
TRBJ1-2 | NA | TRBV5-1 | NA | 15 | TGCGCCAGCAGCTTGGGCCCTACGGGAGGGTATGGCTACACCTTC | CASSLGPTGGYGYTF
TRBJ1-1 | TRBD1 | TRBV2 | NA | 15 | TGTGCCAGCAGTGTGTTGGACAGGGGAATGGATGAAGCTTTCTTT | CASSVLDRGMDEAFF
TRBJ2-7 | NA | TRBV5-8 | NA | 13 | TGTGCCAGCAGCTTGCCGGGAAACTACGAGCAGTACTTC | CASSLPGNYEQYF
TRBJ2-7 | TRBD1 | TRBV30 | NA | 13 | TGTGCCTGGGACAGGGGGCGCGTGCGTGAGCAGTACTTC | CAWDRGRVREQYF
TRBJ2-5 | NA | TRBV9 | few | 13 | TGTGCCAGCAGCCTCCGGGTCCAAGAGACCCAGTACTTC | CASSLRVQETQYF
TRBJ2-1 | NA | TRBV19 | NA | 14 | TGTGCCAGCAGCCTCTTCGTGGGGGGCAATGAGCAGTTCTTC | CASSLFVGGNEQFF